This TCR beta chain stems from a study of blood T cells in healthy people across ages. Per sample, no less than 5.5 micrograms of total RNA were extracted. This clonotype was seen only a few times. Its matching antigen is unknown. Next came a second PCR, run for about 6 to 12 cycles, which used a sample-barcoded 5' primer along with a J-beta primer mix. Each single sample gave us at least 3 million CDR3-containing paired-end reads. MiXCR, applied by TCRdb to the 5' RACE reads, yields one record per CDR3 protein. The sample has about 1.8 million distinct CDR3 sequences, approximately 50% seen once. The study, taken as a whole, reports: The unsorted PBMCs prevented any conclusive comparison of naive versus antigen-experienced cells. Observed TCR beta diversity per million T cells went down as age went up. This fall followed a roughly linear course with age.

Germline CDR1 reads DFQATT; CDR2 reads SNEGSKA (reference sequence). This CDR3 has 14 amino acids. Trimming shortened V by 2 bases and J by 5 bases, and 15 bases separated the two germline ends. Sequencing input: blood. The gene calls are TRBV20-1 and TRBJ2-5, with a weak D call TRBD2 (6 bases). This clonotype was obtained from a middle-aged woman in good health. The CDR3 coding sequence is TGCAGTGCTAGAATAGCGGACTATAGGGAGACCCAGTACTTC. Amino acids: CSARIADYRETQYF.